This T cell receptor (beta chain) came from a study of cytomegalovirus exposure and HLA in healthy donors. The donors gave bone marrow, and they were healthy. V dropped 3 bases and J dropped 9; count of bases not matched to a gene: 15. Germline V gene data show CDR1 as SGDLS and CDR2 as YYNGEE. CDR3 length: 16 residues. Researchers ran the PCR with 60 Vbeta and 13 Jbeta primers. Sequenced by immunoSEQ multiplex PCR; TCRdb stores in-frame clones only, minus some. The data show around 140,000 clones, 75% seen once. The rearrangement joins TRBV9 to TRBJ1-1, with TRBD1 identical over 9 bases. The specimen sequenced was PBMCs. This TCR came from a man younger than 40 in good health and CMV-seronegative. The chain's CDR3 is CASSDYKLAGTGKAFF. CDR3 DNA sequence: TGTGCCAGCAGCGACTACAAATTAGCCGGGACAGGGAAAGCTTTCTTT.